This entry is about one T cell receptor beta chain. Authors' processing steps: Nucleated cell number was recorded as an estimate derived from reference gene primer amplification. Here immunoSEQ multiplex PCR was the method, and the copy in TCRdb shows in-frame clones only, minus some. From that table come the V and J calls and clone size; the DNA was used to work out D and trimming. The sample shows over 250,000 clones, approximately 92% of them seen only once. The data derive from a study of blood T cell repertoires in COVID-19. Cohorts were based on clinical histories the participants reported. CDR3 length equals 13 residues. From germline, CDR1 is SGHNT and CDR2 YYREEE (reference sequence). The V end lost 2 bases, the J end lost 7 bases, and 9 bases lay between the germline ends.

The chain uses TRBV5-4 and TRBJ2-2, with D unresolved. Source material: PBMCs or T cells enriched from blood (not recorded which). The origin of this receptor is a woman aged 30 to 39 who had recovered from COVID-19. DNA for the CDR3: TGTGCCAGCAGCTTCCCCGGTATCGGGGAGCTGTTTTTT. Translating it yields CASSFPGIGELFF.